These T cell receptor beta chains were read from a single sample in a study of vaccination effects on CD4 cells after COVID-19. Only in-frame clones appear in the TCRdb table, and some are missing; sequencing was by immunoSEQ multiplex PCR. The sample consists of 25,000 to 30,000 clones, around 72% of them appearing once. These TCRs' antigens remain unknown. The sample consisted of CD4+ T cells from PBMCs cultured with SARS-CoV-2 spike peptides, taken before COVID-19 vaccination. The receptor source for this set is a human donor who received a COVID-19 vaccine. CDR3s include the opening cysteine and the closing phenylalanine or tryptophan. The order of the fields is V gene, clone size, J gene, CDR3 protein. The size entry is marked missing in some rows and otherwise reads once, few, many or a size class.

V: TRBV6-5
size: NA
J: TRBJ1-2
CDR3: CASSYSSYREGGYTF

V: TRBV5-6
size: NA
J: TRBJ1-5
CDR3: CASSFLKDTSNQPQHF

V: TRBV20-1
size: NA
J: TRBJ2-7
CDR3: CSASSGTGISYEQYF

V: TRBV18
size: NA
J: TRBJ1-2
CDR3: CASSPNRDRGNYGYTF

V: TRBV9
size: NA
J: TRBJ1-5
CDR3: CASSASGWQPQHF

V: TRBV5-5
size: NA
J: TRBJ1-4
CDR3: CASSLEAGQGKKLFF

V: TRBV28
size: medium-sized
J: TRBJ1-1
CDR3: CASSWGTEAFF

V: TRBV5-8
size: NA
J: TRBJ1-3
CDR3: CASRPGPRGGNTIYF

V: TRBV5-1
size: NA
J: TRBJ2-3
CDR3: CASSLAGLDTQYF

V: TRBV14
size: NA
J: TRBJ1-2
CDR3: CASSQRTAYGYTF

V: TRBV5-1
size: few
J: TRBJ1-3
CDR3: CASSFGPMAVSSGNTIYF

V: TRBV15
size: NA
J: TRBJ2-1
CDR3: CATSRRLYGKQFF

V: TRBV11-2
size: NA
J: TRBJ2-3
CDR3: CASSLGGHSTYTQYF

V: TRBV2
size: few
J: TRBJ2-6
CDR3: CASSETRTASSGANVLTF

V: TRBV27
size: once
J: TRBJ1-1
CDR3: CASSLGRATEAFF

V: TRBV19
size: few
J: TRBJ2-7
CDR3: CASSIEGYEQYF

V: TRBV29-1
size: once
J: TRBJ1-5
CDR3: CSVVGGVDQPQHF

V: TRBV4-1
size: NA
J: TRBJ1-4
CDR3: CASSQVGGANEKLFF

V: TRBV4-2
size: once
J: TRBJ2-5
CDR3: CASSQGLGQGGETQYF

V: TRBV9
size: NA
J: TRBJ1-2
CDR3: CASSVGAGANYGYTF

V: TRBV5-5
size: NA
J: TRBJ1-6
CDR3: CASSLLGPNSPLHF

V: TRBV3-1/TRBV3-2
size: NA
J: TRBJ1-1
CDR3: CASSLMNTEAFF

V: TRBV15
size: NA
J: TRBJ1-2
CDR3: CATSRPATAAYGYTF

V: TRBV5-6
size: NA
J: TRBJ2-1
CDR3: CASSSGLYNEQFF

V: TRBV3-1/TRBV3-2
size: few
J: TRBJ1-1
CDR3: CATYDRMNTEAFF

V: TRBV4-1
size: once
J: TRBJ1-2
CDR3: CASSRRTGRDYGYTF

V: TRBV12-3/TRBV12-4
size: NA
J: TRBJ1-4
CDR3: CASSLTTDEKLFF

V: TRBV24-1
size: NA
J: TRBJ2-1
CDR3: CATSDSAGTGGRNEQFF

V: TRBV3-1/TRBV3-2
size: NA
J: TRBJ1-2
CDR3: CASTNEGGIGWGYTF

V: TRBV10-3
size: NA
J: TRBJ1-2
CDR3: CATRDRGYGYTF

V: TRBV10-3
size: NA
J: TRBJ2-7
CDR3: CAISDLRTGQTGEQYF

V: TRBV2
size: NA
J: TRBJ2-5
CDR3: CASRGARLGETQYF

V: TRBV5-5
size: NA
J: TRBJ1-1
CDR3: CASSLVTGVTEAFF

V: TRBV7-2
size: NA
J: TRBJ2-7
CDR3: CASSLERDEGQYF

V: TRBV18
size: NA
J: TRBJ1-2
CDR3: CASSPRQGPPYGYTF

V: TRBV24-1
size: NA
J: TRBJ2-7
CDR3: CATSVVTGQTYEQYF

V: TRBV27
size: NA
J: TRBJ2-3
CDR3: CASSLYSGRVPTDTQYF

V: TRBV5-6
size: NA
J: TRBJ1-1
CDR3: CASSLGRARRDAEAFF

V: TRBV2
size: NA
J: TRBJ1-2
CDR3: CASSVDRTYGYTF

V: TRBV9
size: NA
J: TRBJ1-6
CDR3: CASSVGAGEGSNSPLHF

V: TRBV25-1
size: NA
J: TRBJ1-2
CDR3: CASSEYRGGANSYTF

V: TRBV6-5
size: NA
J: TRBJ2-5
CDR3: CASRTVETQYF

V: TRBV14
size: NA
J: TRBJ2-2
CDR3: CASSQLRTGILTGELFF

V: TRBV7-2
size: NA
J: TRBJ1-1
CDR3: CASSRGGYTEAFF

V: TRBV6-1
size: NA
J: TRBJ1-1
CDR3: CASSAALGTGNTEAFF

V: TRBV5-1
size: NA
J: TRBJ1-2
CDR3: CASSLSGGDGYTF

V: TRBV28
size: NA
J: TRBJ1-2
CDR3: CASSASRVRGYTF

V: TRBV7-9
size: NA
J: TRBJ1-6
CDR3: CASSSTTLGNSPLHF

V: TRBV3-1/TRBV3-2
size: few
J: TRBJ2-1
CDR3: CASSPGASGGAREQFF

V: TRBV5-1
size: NA
J: TRBJ2-7
CDR3: CASSSGQGLYEQYF

V: TRBV28
size: NA
J: TRBJ2-7
CDR3: CASSSLIRSYEQYF

V: TRBV6-5
size: NA
J: TRBJ2-5
CDR3: CASSSLTGKETQYF

V: TRBV2
size: once
J: TRBJ1-5
CDR3: CASSPALIKGGQPQHF

V: TRBV7-9
size: NA
J: TRBJ1-1
CDR3: CASSLEAGAKAFF

V: TRBV5-4
size: NA
J: TRBJ2-1
CDR3: CASSYRDMGEQFF